A single sample is the source of the 9 T cell receptor beta chains below, sequenced in a study of regulatory T cells in long-lasting Graves disease. The time point: newly diagnosed GD, antithyroid drugs for less than 3 months. After RNA was extracted from PBMCs, the TCR library was made from it. Arm-PCR of CDR3 regions and iRepertoire HTBI primers were the basis on which TCR beta libraries were built. Via MiXCR, TCRdb re-called the multiplex PCR reads, giving one row per CDR3 protein. The data show 530,000 or so distinct CDR3 sequences, around 16% seen once. Another study also made use of these data, one on T cells in Graves' hyperthyroidism and ophthalmopathy.

The sequenced sample was peripheral blood mononuclear cells (PBMCs), obtained at new diagnosis, from a patient treated with antithyroid drugs. The receptors here all came from a man younger than 30 with Graves disease.

This clonotype was detected ten times or more. V is TRBV7-8 and J is TRBJ2-3, with 8 positions matching TRBD2. With 2 bases clipped from V and 6 bases from J, the junction kept 1 base outside the gene matches. The CDR3 spans 13 residues. Germline V gene sequence: CDR1 SGHVS, CDR2 FQNEAQ. In nucleotides, the CDR3 is TGTGCCAGCAGCTTAAGCGGGAGTGATACGCAGTATTTT. Its translation: CASSLSGSDTQYF.

This clonotype was seen at least ten times. The chain links TRBV30 to TRBJ1-1, with D unclear. The germline V gene encodes CDR1 GTSNPN and CDR2 SVGIG (reference sequence). This CDR3 comprises 15 residues. Trimming shortened V by 3 bases and J by 3 bases, and 17 bases separated the two germline ends. The CDR3 reads CAWSPGRPRDTEAFF. In DNA, the CDR3 is TGTGCCTGGAGCCCCGGGCGACCCCGAGACACTGAAGCTTTCTTT.

V usage is TRBV10-1 and J usage is TRBJ1-1; a possible D gene is TRBD1 (5 bases). The V gene lost 5 bases and the J gene lost 1 base, with 20 bases spanning the gap. The CDR3 consists of 17 residues. CDR1 and CDR2 from the germline V gene are WNHNN and SYGVQD (reference sequence). CDR3 bases: TGCGCCAGCAGTTATACATTCCCGGGGGGGGAGAACACTGAAGCTTTCTTT. Its translation is CASSYTFPGGENTEAFF.

A few counts support this clonotype. A junction boundary mismatches the germline segment, possibly from a read error. This chain uses TRBV29-1 with TRBJ2-7, with D perhaps assigned TRBD1 or TRBD2 (6 bases each). Germline V gives CDR1 SQVTM, CDR2 ANQGSEA. This CDR3 spans 15 amino acids. The CDR3 here is CSAEGGEGQGYEQYF. Written as DNA, the CDR3 is TGCAGCGCTGAAGGCGGGGAAGGTCAGGGGTACGAGCAGTACTTC.

This clonotype has just a few counts. The V gene is TRBV11-3, the J gene TRBJ2-1, with 7 nucleotides matching TRBD1. V lost 5 bases, J lost 8 bases, and 12 bases stayed unmatched. The CDR3 has 15 amino acids. Germline loops: CDR1 SGHNT, CDR2 YENEEA. The CDR3 sequence: CASSTGGRGRDEQFF. For the CDR3, the DNA is TGTGCCAGCAGCACTGGGGGAAGGGGGCGGGATGAGCAGTTCTTC.

The sample holds many counts of this clonotype. V is TRBV27 and J is TRBJ1-2; D is uncertain. Per the germline V gene, CDR1 is MNHEY and CDR2 is SMNVEV (reference sequence). This CDR3 contains 13 residues. The V gene lost 4 bases and the J gene lost 7 bases, with 13 bases spanning the gap. The CDR3 sequence is CASSSLGIGGYTF. CDR3 DNA: TGTGCCAGCAGTTCCCTAGGGATAGGTGGCTACACCTTC.

In its sample, this clonotype was seen many times. The chain recombines TRBV2 with TRBJ2-5; 7 nucleotides line up with TRBD2. Germline CDR1 is SNHLY and CDR2 is FYNNEI. The CDR3 is 14 amino acids. After removal of 10 bases from V and 5 bases from J, the junction contained 13 bases not matched to a gene. CDR3 DNA sequence: TGTGCCATCGGGGGGAATAACAAAGGGGAGACCCAGTACTTC. Its translation is CAIGGNNKGETQYF.

This clonotype has a handful of counts. The chain couples TRBV6-2 or TRBV6-3 to TRBJ1-6; 9 positions agree with TRBD1. CDR1 is MNHEY, CDR2 SVGEGT, per germline. The CDR3 has 14 amino acids. The junction had 6 bases not matched to a gene; V was cut back by 7 bases and J by 8 bases. The CDR3 sequence: CASTRTGEDSPLHF. The CDR3 DNA reads as TGTGCCAGCACCCGGACAGGGGAAGATTCACCCCTCCACTTT.

This clonotype was picked up many times. The chain combines TRBV20-1 with TRBJ2-7; 10 nucleotides align to TRBD2. CDR1 is DFQATT, CDR2 SNEGSKA, per germline (reference sequence). V trimming: 3 bases; J trimming: 6 bases; junction bases outside the gene matches: 11. CDR3 length: 15 amino acids. CDR3 residues: CSARGSASGSSEQYF. The CDR3 DNA reads as TGCAGTGCTAGGGGCTCAGCTAGCGGGAGCTCCGAGCAGTACTTC.